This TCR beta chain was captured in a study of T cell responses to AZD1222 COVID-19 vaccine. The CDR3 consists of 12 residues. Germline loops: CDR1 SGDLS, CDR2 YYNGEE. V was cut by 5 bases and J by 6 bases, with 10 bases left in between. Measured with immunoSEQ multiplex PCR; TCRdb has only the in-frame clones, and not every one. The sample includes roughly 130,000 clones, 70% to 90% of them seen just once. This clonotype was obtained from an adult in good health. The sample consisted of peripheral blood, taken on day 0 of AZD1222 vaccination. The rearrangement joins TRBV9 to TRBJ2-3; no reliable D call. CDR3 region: CASSLTRDTQYF. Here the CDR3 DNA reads TGTGCCAGCAGTCTTACACGGGATACGCAGTATTTT.